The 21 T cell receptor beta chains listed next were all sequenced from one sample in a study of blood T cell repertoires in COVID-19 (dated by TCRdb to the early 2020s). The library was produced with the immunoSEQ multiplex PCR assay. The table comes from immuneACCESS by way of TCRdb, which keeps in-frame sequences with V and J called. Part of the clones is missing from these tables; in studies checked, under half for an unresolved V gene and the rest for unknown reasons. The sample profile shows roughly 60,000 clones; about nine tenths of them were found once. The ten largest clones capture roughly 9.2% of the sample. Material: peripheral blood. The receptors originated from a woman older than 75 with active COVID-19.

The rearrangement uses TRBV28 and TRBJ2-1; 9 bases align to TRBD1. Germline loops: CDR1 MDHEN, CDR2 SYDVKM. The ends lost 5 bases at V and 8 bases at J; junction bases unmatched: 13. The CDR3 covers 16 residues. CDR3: CASSTRTGAGMDEQFF. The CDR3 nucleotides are TGTGCCAGCAGTACGCGGACAGGGGCGGGAATGGATGAGCAGTTCTTC.

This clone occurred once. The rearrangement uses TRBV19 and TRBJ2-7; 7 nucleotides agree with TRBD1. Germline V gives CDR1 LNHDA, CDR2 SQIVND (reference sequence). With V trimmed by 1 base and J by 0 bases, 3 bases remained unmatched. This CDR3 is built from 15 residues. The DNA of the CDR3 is TGTGCCAGTAGTATAGCGACAGGGAGCTCCTACGAGCAGTACTTC. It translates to CASSIATGSSYEQYF. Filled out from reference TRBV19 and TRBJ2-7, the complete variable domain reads DGGITQSPKYLFRKEGQNVTLSCEQNLNHDAMYWYRQDPGQGLRLIYYSQIVNDFQKGDIAEGYSVSREKKESFPLTVTSAQKNPTAFYLCASSIATGSSYEQYFGPGTRLTVT.

CDR3 region: CASRRMTGGYNEQFF. The CDR3 coding sequence is TGTGCCAGCAGGAGGATGACGGGGGGGTACAATGAGCAGTTCTTC. The chain combines TRBV6-5 with TRBJ2-1; 8 bases map to TRBD2. Germline V lookup: CDR1 MNHEY, CDR2 SVGAGI. CDR3 length: 15 residues. V lost 6 bases, J lost 4 bases, and 8 bases stayed unmatched.

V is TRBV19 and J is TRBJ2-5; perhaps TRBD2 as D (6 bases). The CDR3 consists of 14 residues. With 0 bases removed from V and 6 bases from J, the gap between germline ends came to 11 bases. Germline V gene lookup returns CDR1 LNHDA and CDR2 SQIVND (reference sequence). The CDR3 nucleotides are TGTGCCAGTAGTATAGATTCCGGAGGGCAGACCCAGTACTTC. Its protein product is CASSIDSGGQTQYF.

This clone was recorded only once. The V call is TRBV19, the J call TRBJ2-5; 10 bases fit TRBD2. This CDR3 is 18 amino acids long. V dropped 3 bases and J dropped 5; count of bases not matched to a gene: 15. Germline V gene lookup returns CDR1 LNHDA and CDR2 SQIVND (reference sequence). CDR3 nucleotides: TGTGCCAGTAGTATCGGGGCCCCTCTAGCGGGAGTTCGGGAGACCCAGTACTTC. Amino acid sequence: CASSIGAPLAGVRETQYF.

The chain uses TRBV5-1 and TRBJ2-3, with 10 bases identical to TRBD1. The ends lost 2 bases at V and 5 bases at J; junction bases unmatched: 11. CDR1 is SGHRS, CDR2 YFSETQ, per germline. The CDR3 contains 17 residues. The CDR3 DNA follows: TGCGCCAGCAGCTTACCCAAAGGACAGGGGGAGAGAGATACGCAGTATTTT. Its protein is CASSLPKGQGERDTQYF.

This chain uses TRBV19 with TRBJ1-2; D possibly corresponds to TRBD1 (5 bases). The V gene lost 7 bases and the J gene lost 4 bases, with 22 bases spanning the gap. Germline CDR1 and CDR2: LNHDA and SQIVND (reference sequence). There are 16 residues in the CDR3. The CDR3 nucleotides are TGTGCCAGTATTGGAGGGGCGATGAATTTACGCTATGGCTACACCTTC. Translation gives CASIGGAMNLRYGYTF.

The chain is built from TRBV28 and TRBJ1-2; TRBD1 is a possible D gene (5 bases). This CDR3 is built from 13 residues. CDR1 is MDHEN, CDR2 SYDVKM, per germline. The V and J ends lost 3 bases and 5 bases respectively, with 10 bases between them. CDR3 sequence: CASSLAGQYGYTF. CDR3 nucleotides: TGTGCCAGCAGTTTGGCAGGGCAATATGGCTACACCTTC.

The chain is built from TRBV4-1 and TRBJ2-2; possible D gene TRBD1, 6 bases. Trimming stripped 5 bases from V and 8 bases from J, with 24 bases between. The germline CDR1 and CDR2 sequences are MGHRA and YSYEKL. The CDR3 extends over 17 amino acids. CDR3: CASSYFGPGEIPGELFF. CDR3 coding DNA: TGCGCCAGCAGCTATTTCGGCCCAGGGGAAATACCGGGGGAGCTGTTTTTT.

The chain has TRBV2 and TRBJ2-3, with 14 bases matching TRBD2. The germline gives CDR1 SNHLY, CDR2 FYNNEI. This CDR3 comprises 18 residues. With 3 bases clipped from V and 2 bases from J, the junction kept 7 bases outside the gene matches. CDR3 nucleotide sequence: TGTGCCAGCAGTGAGTCCGGACTAGCGGGAGGCACCACAGATACGCAGTATTTT. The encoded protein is CASSESGLAGGTTDTQYF.

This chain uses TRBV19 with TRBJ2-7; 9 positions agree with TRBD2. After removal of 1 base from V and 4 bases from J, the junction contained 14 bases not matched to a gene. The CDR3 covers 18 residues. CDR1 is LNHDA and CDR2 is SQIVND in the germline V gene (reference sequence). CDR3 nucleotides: TGTGCCAGTAGTATAGTAGCGGGAGCTTCCTTACGGGATTACGAGCAGTACTTC. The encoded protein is CASSIVAGASLRDYEQYF. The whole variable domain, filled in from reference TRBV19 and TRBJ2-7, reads DGGITQSPKYLFRKEGQNVTLSCEQNLNHDAMYWYRQDPGQGLRLIYYSQIVNDFQKGDIAEGYSVSREKKESFPLTVTSAQKNPTAFYLCASSIVAGASLRDYEQYFGPGTRLTVT.

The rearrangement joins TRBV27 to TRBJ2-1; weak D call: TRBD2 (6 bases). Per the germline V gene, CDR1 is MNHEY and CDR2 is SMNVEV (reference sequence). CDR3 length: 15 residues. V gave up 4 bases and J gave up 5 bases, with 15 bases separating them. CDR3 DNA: TGTGCCAGCAGTTCCACAGTCGGGGGAGACAATGAGCAGTTCTTC. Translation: CASSSTVGGDNEQFF.

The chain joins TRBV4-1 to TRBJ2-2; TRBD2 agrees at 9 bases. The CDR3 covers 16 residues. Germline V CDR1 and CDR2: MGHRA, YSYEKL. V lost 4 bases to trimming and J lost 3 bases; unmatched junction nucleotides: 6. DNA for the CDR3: TGCGCCAGCAGCCCCCGACAGCGGGGGGACACCGGGGAGCTGTTTTTT. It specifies CASSPRQRGDTGELFF.

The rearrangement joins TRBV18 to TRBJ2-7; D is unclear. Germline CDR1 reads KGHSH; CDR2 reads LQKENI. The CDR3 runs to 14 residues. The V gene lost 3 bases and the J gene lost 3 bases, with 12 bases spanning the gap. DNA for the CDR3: TGTGCCAGCTCACCCACCACAACAAGCTACGAGCAGTACTTC. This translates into CASSPTTTSYEQYF.

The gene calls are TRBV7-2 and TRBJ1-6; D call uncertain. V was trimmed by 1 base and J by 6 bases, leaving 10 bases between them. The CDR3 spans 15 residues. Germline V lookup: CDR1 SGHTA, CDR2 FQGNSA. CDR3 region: CASSLGPQRNSPLHF. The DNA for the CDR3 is TGTGCCAGCAGCTTAGGTCCCCAGCGTAATTCACCCCTCCACTTT.

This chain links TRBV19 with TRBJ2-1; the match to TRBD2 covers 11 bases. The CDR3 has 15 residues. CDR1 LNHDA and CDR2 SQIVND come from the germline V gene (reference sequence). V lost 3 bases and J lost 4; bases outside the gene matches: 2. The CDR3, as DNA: TGTGCCAGTAGTATGACTAGCGGGGCATACAATGAGCAGTTCTTC. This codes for CASSMTSGAYNEQFF.

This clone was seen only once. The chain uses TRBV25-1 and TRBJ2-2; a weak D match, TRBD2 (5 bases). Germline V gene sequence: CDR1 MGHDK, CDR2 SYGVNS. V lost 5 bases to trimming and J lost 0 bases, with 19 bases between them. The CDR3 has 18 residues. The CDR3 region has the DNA TGTGCCAGCAGTAGGCGGACTGGTTATATCTCGAACACCGGGGAGCTGTTTTTT. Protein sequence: CASSRRTGYISNTGELFF.

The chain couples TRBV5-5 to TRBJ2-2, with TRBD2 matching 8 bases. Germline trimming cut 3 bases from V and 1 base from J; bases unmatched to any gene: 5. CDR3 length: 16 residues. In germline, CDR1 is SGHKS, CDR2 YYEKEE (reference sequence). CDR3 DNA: TGTGCCAGCAGCTCCCTGAGCGGGAGGAACACCGGGGAGCTGTTTTTT. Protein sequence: CASSSLSGRNTGELFF.

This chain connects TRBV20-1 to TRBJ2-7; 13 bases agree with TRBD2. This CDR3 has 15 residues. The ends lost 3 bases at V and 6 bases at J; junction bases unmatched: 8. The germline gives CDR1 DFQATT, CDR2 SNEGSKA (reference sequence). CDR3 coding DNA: TGCAGTGCTAGTACCGGGACTAGCGGGATCCGCGAGCAGTACTTC. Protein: CSASTGTSGIREQYF.

CDR3 sequence reads: CASSLEPYNEQFF. In nucleotides, the CDR3 is TGTGCCAGCAGTTTAGAGCCTTACAATGAGCAGTTCTTC. The V call is TRBV28, the J call TRBJ2-1; no clear D gene. Germline-derived CDR1 and CDR2 are MDHEN and SYDVKM. Between the trimmed V and J ends, which lost 2 bases and 4 bases, there was a span of 6 bases. This CDR3 has 13 amino acids.

The DNA for the CDR3 is TGTGCCAGCAGCCCCGCAGCGGGTAGCACAGATACGCAGTATTTT. Amino acids: CASSPAAGSTDTQYF. V and J are TRBV13 and TRBJ2-3, with TRBD2 as a possible D gene (6 bases). V was trimmed by 5 bases and J by 0 bases, leaving 12 bases between them. Germline V gene sequence: CDR1 PRHDT, CDR2 FYEKMQ (reference sequence). The CDR3 covers 15 residues.